This T cell receptor (beta chain) was sequenced in a study of memory CD4+ T cells and cytomegalovirus serostatus. Across the study: Healthy Belgian adult donors included under ten CMV-positive and about two dozen CMV-negative people. Regarding the study as a whole: About 40% of the roughly 160 known CMV-associated TCRbeta sequences appeared in CD4+ memory.

Details on this clone: Its antigen is unknown.

Sequenced by immunoSEQ multiplex PCR; TCRdb stores in-frame clones only, minus some. This repertoire shows approximately 41,000 clones, 76% found once; its top ten account for around 6.6%. The sort gate was single viable CD3+CD4+CD8-CD45RO+ cells for memory CD4+ T cells. CMV serostatus came from serum IgG against pp150, pp28, p38, p52. After thawing, CD4+ T cells were positively selected. Trimming took 2 bases from V and 7 from J; bases not matched to a gene: 8. Germline CDR1 and CDR2: SGHTA and FQGTGA. The CDR3 covers 15 residues. This TCR was sampled from an adult in good health and CMV-seronegative. Sequences were obtained from memory CD4+ T cells from blood. The chain couples TRBV7-3 to TRBJ1-2, with 9 positions matching TRBD1. This CDR3 is CASSLGGQGVSGYTF. CDR3 bases: TGTGCCAGCAGCTTAGGGGGACAGGGTGTTTCTGGCTACACCTTC.